Described below is a single T cell receptor beta chain sequence and its context. Its antigen remains unidentified. No qualities accompany the bases; no much larger clone lies one base away. Per the germline V gene, SNHLY is the CDR1 and FYNNEI is the CDR2. V lost 5 bases and J lost 1 base, and the count of bases not matched to a germline gene is 13. The CDR3 has 17 amino acids, counting the end cysteine and phenylalanine. The only DNA kept is the CDR3, 51 bases in frame from the first base. The sample is drawn from a study of blood T cell repertoires in COVID-19 (dated by TCRdb to the early 2020s). Background on the whole study: Samples covering the acute and convalescent phases of COVID-19 were provided by collaborators in the United States, Italy and Spain. The prospective study material was composed of cDNA or gDNA derived from T cells, B-cell-depleted T cells, or PBMCs. The dataset comprised deeply sampled blood TCRbeta repertoires from subjects exposed to, actively infected with, or recovered from COVID-19. The repertoires were released in a freely available public database meant as a resource for research on the immune response to SARS-CoV-2. The samples were drawn from the first 160 participants of the ongoing ImmuneRACE study and from about 1,200 subjects provided by 6 global collaborators. The sample metadata nearly always contained a de-identified subject ID, COVID-19 status, age in years and sex. Where available, HLA class I and class II types were obtained from metadata supplied by the sample provider rather than from assay-based typing.

Overall study results and their limits: The amount of clinical and demographic metadata varied by source and participant and was provided uncurated.

TCRbeta CDR3 regions were amplified from genomic DNA by means of the immunoSEQ Assay, a bias-controlled multiplex PCR. The study's processing was this. The number of nucleated cells in each sample was estimated from the amplification of reference gene primers within the assay. Sequence reads were collapsed and filtered to measure the absolute abundance of every unique TCRbeta CDR3 rearrangement. Productive Simpson clonality was computed per sample as the square root of Simpson's diversity index over productive rearrangements. This is the immuneACCESS table as TCRdb keeps it, with only in-frame sequences that have V and J called. A part of the clones is gone; compared with another copy, unresolved V genes explain less than half, and the rest is unexplained. V and J calls plus clone size are reproduced from that table; the DNA served to infer D and trimming. A total of roughly 110,000 clones appear in this sample, under 85% of them only once. More than 13% of the sample lies in the top ten.

The collaborating institutions used their own protocols to collect whole blood in K2EDTA tubes. For TCRbeta analysis, collaborators shipped samples as frozen whole blood, isolated PBMCs, or DNA extracted from either of those sample types. Recombination connected TRBV2 to TRBJ1-1; 7 junctional bases match TRBD1. Sequenced: peripheral blood. This clonotype was obtained from a woman aged 60-75 years with acute or convalescent COVID-19. CDR3 loop: CASSRSTLGTANTEAFF. The sequenced DNA: TGTGCCAGCAGTCGGTCCACCCTTGGGACAGCGAACACTGAAGCTTTCTTT.